This T cell receptor beta chain comes out of a study of control samples from healthy donors and cancer patients. The CDR3 spans 13 residues. CDR1 and CDR2 from the germline V gene are WNHNN and SYGVQD (reference sequence). Trimming removed 6 bases from V and 4 bases from J; junction bases left unmatched: 3. TCRdb keeps only in-frame clones here, not all; method: immunoSEQ multiplex PCR. The table records over 120,000 clones, 75% to 95% of them present only once. The TCR originated in a man aged 30 to 39 in good health. J is TRBJ2-3 and V is TRBV10-1; TRBD2 matches at 8 bases. Material for sequencing was blood. CDR3 nucleotides: TGCGCCAGCAGCGGGGGGGCCTCAGATACGCAGTATTTT. This gives the protein CASSGGASDTQYF.